A selection of T cell receptor beta chains follows, all from one sample in a study of neurological immune-mediated disorders. TCRdb passed the 5' RACE reads through MiXCR, listing each CDR3 protein once. The sample records about 79,000 distinct CDR3 sequences, 14% being singletons. The material sequenced was PBMCs. These receptors were taken from a woman aged 50 to 65 in good health. Both conserved end residues are part of each CDR3. D genes are given only for firm matches. Rows give clone size only sometimes, using once, few, many, or a class for an expanded clone.

>many|TRBD1|TRBJ1-3|TRBV12-3/TRBV12-4
CASSFRGSISGNTIYF
TGTGCCAGCAGCTTCAGGGGGTCTATATCTGGAAACACCATATATTTT
>many|NA|TRBJ1-6|TRBV12-3/TRBV12-4
CATSTLGGRRSPLHF
TGTGCCACCTCGACTCTTGGGGGGAGACGATCACCCCTCCACTTT
>many|NA|TRBJ2-3|TRBV6-5
CASSLRGKISTDTQYF
TGTGCCAGCAGTTTGCGGGGAAAAATTAGCACAGATACGCAGTATTTT
>many|NA|TRBJ2-4|TRBV28
CASSPSTLAKNIQYF
TGTGCCAGCAGCCCCTCGACCCTAGCCAAAAACATTCAGTACTTC
>few|NA|TRBJ2-2|TRBV7-9
CASRGEGANTGELFF
TGTGCCAGCAGAGGAGAAGGTGCCAACACCGGGGAGCTGTTTTTT
>many|TRBD2|TRBJ2-1|TRBV29-1
CSVNRGERANEQFF
TGCAGCGTCAACCGGGGGGAGAGGGCCAATGAGCAGTTCTTC
>many|TRBD1|TRBJ1-1|TRBV3-1
CASSQERGRGNTEAFF
TGTGCCAGCAGCCAAGAAAGGGGGCGGGGAAACACTGAAGCTTTCTTT
>many|NA|TRBJ2-7|TRBV20-1
CSAREGGRRFVEQYF
TGCAGTGCTAGGGAAGGGGGGAGACGGTTCGTAGAGCAGTACTTC
>many|NA|TRBJ1-4|TRBV20-1
CSAKVGGGEKLFF
TGCAGTGCGAAGGTGGGGGGTGGTGAAAAACTGTTTTTT
>many|NA|TRBJ1-2|TRBV5-1
CASSLDSRQYGYTF
TGCGCCAGCAGCTTGGATTCCAGACAATATGGCTACACCTTC
>many|TRBD2|TRBJ2-7|TRBV2
CASGYGGASYEQYF
TGTGCCAGCGGATACGGGGGGGCCTCCTACGAGCAGTACTTC
>many|NA|TRBJ2-2|TRBV5-1
CASSLELDSGELFF
TGCGCCAGCAGCTTGGAGTTGGATTCCGGGGAGCTGTTTTTT
>many|TRBD2|TRBJ2-1|TRBV7-2
CASSLVRGGPWGQFF
TGTGCCAGCAGCTTAGTTCGGGGGGGACCTTGGGGGCAGTTCTTC
>many|NA|TRBJ2-2|TRBV5-1
CASSLAPLVTGELFF
TGCGCCAGCAGCTTGGCCCCTCTAGTCACCGGGGAGCTGTTTTTT
>many|NA|TRBJ2-3|TRBV29-1
CSVEVYGQGGGGGTEVIF
TGCAGCGTTGAAGTTTACGGGCAGGGAGGAGGAGGCGGGACGGAGGTTATTTTT
>many|NA|TRBJ2-1|TRBV21-1
CASSKGQIYNEQFF
TGTGCCAGCAGCAAAGGTCAGATCTACAATGAGCAGTTCTTC
>few|TRBD2|TRBJ2-3|TRBV6-5
CASSSWTSDEPSTDTQYF
TGTGCCAGCAGTTCATGGACTAGCGACGAACCTAGCACAGATACGCAGTATTTT
>many|TRBD2|TRBJ2-7|TRBV27
CASSWSGGRFEQYF
TGTGCCAGCAGTTGGTCTGGCGGGAGGTTCGAGCAGTACTTC
>many|NA|TRBJ2-1|TRBV29-1
CSVEDDRYNEQFF
TGCAGCGTTGAAGATGACCGGTACAATGAGCAGTTCTTC
>many|NA|TRBJ2-5|TRBV28
CASSLGGGGETQYF
TGTGCCAGCAGTTTGGGTGGGGGCGGAGAGACCCAGTACTTC
>many|NA|TRBJ1-2|TRBV5-1
CASSLVPDSNYGYTF
TGCGCCAGCAGCTTGGTTCCGGATTCTAACTATGGCTACACCTTC
>many|NA|TRBJ1-3|TRBV12-3/TRBV12-4
CASSLSVGRRNTIYF
TGTGCCAGCAGTTTGTCAGTGGGCAGAAGAAACACCATATATTTT
>many|TRBD1|TRBJ1-1|TRBV12-3/TRBV12-4
CASSGTDLFEAFF
TGTGCCAGCAGTGGGACAGATCTTTTTGAAGCTTTCTTT
>many|NA|TRBJ1-2|TRBV7-2
CASSFRGIDYGYTF
TGTGCCAGCAGCTTCAGGGGCATCGACTATGGCTACACCTTC
>many|TRBD2|TRBJ2-7|TRBV28
CASSPTGTSATYEQYF
TGTGCCAGCAGTCCTACTGGGACTAGCGCGACCTACGAGCAGTACTTC
>NA|NA|TRBJ1-3|TRBV7-6
CASSLNQPNSGNTIYF
TGTGCCAGCAGCTTAAACCAGCCTAACTCTGGAAACACCATATATTTT
>many|NA|TRBJ2-3|TRBV28
CASSPIGAASTDTQYF
TGTGCCAGCAGTCCAATCGGGGCAGCTAGCACAGATACGCAGTATTTT
>many|NA|TRBJ2-1|TRBV12-3/TRBV12-4
CASTPSSYNEQFF
TGTGCCAGCACCCCCAGCTCCTACAATGAGCAGTTCTTC